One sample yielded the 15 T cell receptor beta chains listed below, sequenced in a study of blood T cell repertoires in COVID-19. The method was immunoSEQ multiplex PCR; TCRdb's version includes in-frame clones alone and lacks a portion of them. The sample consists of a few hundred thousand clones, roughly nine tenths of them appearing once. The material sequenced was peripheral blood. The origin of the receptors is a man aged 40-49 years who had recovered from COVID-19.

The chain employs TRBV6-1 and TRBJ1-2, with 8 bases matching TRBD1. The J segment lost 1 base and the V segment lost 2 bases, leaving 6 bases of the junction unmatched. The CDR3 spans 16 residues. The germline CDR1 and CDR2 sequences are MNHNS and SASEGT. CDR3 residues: CASSERTGTGNYGYTF. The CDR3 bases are TGTGCCAGCAGTGAAAGGACAGGGACGGGTAACTATGGCTACACCTTC.

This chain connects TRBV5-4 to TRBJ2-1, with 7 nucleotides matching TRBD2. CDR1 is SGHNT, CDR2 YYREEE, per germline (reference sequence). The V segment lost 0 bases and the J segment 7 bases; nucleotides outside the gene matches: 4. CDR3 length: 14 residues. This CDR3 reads CASSLGGGLNEQFF. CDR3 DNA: TGTGCCAGCAGCTTGGGGGGGGGACTGAATGAGCAGTTCTTC.

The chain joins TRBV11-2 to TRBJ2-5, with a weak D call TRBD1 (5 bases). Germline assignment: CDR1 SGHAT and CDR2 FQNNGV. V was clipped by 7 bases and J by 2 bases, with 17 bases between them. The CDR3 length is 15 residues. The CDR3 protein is CASTPLQVKQETQYF. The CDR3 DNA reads TGTGCCAGCACACCCTTACAGGTGAAACAAGAGACCCAGTACTTC.

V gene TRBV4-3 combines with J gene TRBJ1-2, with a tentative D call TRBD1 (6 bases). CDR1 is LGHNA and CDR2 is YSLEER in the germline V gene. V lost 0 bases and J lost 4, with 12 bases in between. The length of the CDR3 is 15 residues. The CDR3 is CASSQDRQGLYGYTF. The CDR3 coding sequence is TGCGCCAGCAGCCAAGATCGGCAGGGGCTCTATGGCTACACCTTC.

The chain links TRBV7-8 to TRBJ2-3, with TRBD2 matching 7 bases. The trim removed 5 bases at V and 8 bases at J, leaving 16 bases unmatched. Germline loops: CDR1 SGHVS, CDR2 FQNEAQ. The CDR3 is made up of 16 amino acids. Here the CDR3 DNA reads TGTGCCAGCAGCCATCGACTAGCCCCCCCCCGGGGTACGCAGTATTTT. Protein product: CASSHRLAPPRGTQYF.

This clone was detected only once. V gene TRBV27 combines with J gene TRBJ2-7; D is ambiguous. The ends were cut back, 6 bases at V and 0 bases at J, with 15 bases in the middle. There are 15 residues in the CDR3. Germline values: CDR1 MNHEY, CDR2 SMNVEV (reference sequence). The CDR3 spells CASSLMGFGSYEQYF. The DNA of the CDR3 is TGTGCCAGCAGCCTAATGGGCTTCGGCTCCTACGAGCAGTACTTC.

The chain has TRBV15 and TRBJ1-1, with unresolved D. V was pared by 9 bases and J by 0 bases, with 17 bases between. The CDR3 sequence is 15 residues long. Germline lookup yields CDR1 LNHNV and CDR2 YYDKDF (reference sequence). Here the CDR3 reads CATRVGSGVNTEAFF. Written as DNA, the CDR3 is TGTGCCACACGGGTTGGATCCGGTGTGAACACTGAAGCTTTCTTT.

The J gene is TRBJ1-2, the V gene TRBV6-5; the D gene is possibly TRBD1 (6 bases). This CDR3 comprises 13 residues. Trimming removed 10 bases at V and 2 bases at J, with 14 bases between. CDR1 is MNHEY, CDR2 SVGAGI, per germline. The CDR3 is CATSQGLNYGYTF. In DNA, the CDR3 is TGTGCCACCTCGCAGGGGCTGAACTATGGCTACACCTTC.

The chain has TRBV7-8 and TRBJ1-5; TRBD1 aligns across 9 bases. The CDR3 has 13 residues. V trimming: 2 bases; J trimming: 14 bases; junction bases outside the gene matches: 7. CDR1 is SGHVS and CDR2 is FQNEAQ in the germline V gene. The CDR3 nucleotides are TGTGCCAGCAGCTTATATGGGGGGGACAGGGAGCATTTT. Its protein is CASSLYGGDREHF.

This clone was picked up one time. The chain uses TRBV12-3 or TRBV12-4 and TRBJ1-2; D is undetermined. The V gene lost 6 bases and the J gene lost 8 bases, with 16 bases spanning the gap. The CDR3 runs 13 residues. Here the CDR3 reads CASSRQSLWGYTF. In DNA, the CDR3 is TGTGCCAGCAGCAGGCAGAGTTTGTGGGGCTACACCTTC.

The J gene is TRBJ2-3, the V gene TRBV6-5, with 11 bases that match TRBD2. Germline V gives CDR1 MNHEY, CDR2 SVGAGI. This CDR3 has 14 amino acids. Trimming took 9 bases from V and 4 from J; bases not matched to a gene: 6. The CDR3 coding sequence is TGTGCCAGTCCGACTAGCGGGGCGGCAGATACGCAGTATTTT. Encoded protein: CASPTSGAADTQYF.

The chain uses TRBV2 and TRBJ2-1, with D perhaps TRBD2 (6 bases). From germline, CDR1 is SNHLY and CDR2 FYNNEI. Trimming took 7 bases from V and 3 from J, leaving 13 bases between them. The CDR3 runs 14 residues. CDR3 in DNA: TGTGCCAGCAACCACCGCGGGGTCTACAATGAGCAGTTCTTC. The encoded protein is CASNHRGVYNEQFF. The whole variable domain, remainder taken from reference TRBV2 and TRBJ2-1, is EPEVTQTPSHQVTQMGQEVILRCVPISNHLYFYWYRQILGQKVEFLVSFYNNEISEKSEIFDDQFSVERPDGSNFTLKIRSTKLEDSAMYFCASNHRGVYNEQFFGPGTRLTVL.

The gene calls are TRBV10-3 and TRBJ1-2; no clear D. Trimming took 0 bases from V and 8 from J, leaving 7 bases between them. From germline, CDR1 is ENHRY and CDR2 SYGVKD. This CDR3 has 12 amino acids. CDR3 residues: CAISESRAGYTF. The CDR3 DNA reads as TGTGCCATCAGTGAGTCGAGGGCCGGCTACACCTTC.

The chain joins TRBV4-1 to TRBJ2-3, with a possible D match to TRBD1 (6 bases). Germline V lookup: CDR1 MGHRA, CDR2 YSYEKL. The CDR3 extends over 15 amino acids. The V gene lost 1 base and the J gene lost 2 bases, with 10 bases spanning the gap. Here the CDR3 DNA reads TGCGCCAGCAGCCAAGTACACAGGGCCACAGATACGCAGTATTTT. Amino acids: CASSQVHRATDTQYF.

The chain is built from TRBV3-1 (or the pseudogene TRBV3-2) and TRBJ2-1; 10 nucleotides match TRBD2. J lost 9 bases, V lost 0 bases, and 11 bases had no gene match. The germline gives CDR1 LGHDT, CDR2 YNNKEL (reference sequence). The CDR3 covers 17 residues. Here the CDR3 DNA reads TGTGCCAGCAGCCAAGATCACCTAGCGGGGGCCATGGGTGAGCAGTTCTTC. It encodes CASSQDHLAGAMGEQFF.